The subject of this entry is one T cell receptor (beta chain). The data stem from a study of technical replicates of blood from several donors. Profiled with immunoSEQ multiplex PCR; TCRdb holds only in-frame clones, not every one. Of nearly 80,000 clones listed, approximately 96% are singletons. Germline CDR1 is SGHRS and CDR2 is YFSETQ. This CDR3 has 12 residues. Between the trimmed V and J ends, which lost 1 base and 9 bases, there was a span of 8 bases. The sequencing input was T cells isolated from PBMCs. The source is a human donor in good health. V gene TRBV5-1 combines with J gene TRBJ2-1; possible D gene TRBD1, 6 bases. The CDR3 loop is CASSLTGTEQFF. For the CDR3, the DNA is TGCGCCAGCAGCTTGACAGGGACTGAGCAGTTCTTC. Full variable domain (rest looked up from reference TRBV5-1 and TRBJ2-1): KAGVTQTPRYLIKTRGQQVTLSCSPISGHRSVSWYQQTPGQGLQFLFEYFSETQRNKGNFPGRFSGRQFSNSRSEMNVSTLELGDSALYLCASSLTGTEQFFGPGTRLTVL.